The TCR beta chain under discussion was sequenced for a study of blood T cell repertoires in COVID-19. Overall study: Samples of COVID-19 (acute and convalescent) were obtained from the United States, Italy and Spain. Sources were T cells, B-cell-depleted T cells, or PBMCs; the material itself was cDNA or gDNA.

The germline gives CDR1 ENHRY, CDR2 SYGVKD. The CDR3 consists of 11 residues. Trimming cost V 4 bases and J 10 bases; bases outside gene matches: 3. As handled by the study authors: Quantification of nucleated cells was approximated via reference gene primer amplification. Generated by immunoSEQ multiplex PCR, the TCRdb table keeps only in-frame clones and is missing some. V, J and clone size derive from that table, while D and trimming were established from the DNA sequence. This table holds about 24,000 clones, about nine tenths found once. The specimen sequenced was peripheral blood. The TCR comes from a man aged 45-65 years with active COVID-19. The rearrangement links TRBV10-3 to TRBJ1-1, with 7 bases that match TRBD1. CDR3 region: CAISGRDRAFF. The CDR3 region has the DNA TGTGCCATCAGTGGCCGGGACAGAGCTTTCTTT.